This T cell receptor (beta chain) was identified during a study of patients and donors after allogeneic stem cell transplantation. One entry per CDR3 protein, called by TCRdb with MiXCR from the RT-PCR reads. The sample lists 920,000 or so distinct CDR3 sequences; about a sixth were seen once. Germline assignment: CDR1 SGHRS and CDR2 YFSETQ. Trimming removed 7 bases from V and 4 bases from J, with 11 bases in between. The CDR3 covers 12 residues. Input material: blood, either unsorted or a sorted T cell fraction (not recorded which). This receptor was identified in a human donor who was either an allogeneic HSCT recipient or a stem cell or donor lymphocyte infusion donor (not recorded which). It is not recorded whose cells these are; they may come from a transplant donor. The chain carries TRBV5-1 and TRBJ1-1; TRBD1 might be the D (6 bases). This chain's CDR3 is CASRETGTEAFF. The CDR3 DNA follows: TGCGCCAGCCGCGAGACAGGCACTGAAGCTTTCTTT.